This T cell receptor (beta chain) came from a study of vaccination effects on CD4 cells after COVID-19 (dated by TCRdb to between 2020 and 2023). General notes on the study: Across the study, the median time from the second dose to post-vaccine sampling was 72 days (range 14 to 241). In both COVID-19 convalescent patients and infection-naive vaccine recipients, the study compared SARS-CoV-2 spike-specific CD4+ TCR repertoires from before mRNA vaccination with those from after it. The full study included roughly 11 COVID-19 convalescent patients and a few SARS-CoV-2-naive healthy vaccine recipients. The Oncomine TCR Beta short-read assay on an Illumina iSeq 100 was used to sequence cultures from other donors in the study.

In the ViraFEST assay, PBMC were stimulated with viral peptide pools, and antigen-specific CD4+ T cell clonotypes were then identified by expansion using TCR sequencing. After 10 days of culture, CD4+ T cells were isolated with the EasySep CD4+ T cell isolation kit. Two doses of either the BNT162b2 or the mRNA-1273 mRNA SARS-CoV-2 vaccine were administered to participants. None of the healthy vaccine recipients had a prior SARS-CoV-2 infection, which was confirmed by nucleocapsid antibody tests that came back negative both before and after vaccination. Two million PBMC per well were cultured in IMDM with about 4.8% human AB serum, roughly 11 IU/ml IL-2 and gentamicin, plus 10 ug/ml peptides. On days 3 and 7, half of the culture medium was replaced with fresh IL-2-containing medium. Unless otherwise noted, each peptide stimulation condition was cultured in triplicate wells. PBMC were separated from whole blood using Ficoll-Paque Plus gradient centrifugation and were then either cryopreserved at -140C or used fresh. The spike proteins of SARS-CoV-2 and of the common cold coronaviruses HCoV-NL63, HCoV-OC43 and HCoV-229E were spanned by overlapping peptide pools. Genomic DNA was extracted from cultured CD4+ T cells with the QIAamp micro DNA kit.

Broader findings and caveats from the paper: Only a small number of convalescent patients were included, and no early post-infection timepoints were available, which limited the study. In healthy vaccine recipients, vaccine-induced clones were almost all SARS-CoV-2 mono-reactive, with only 1 of 255 cross-reactive with common cold coronaviruses. Marked clonal contraction was observed in both infection-induced and vaccine-induced clones at late post-vaccination timepoints, consistent with waning T cell responses.

On this clone itself: Its antigen specificity is not known. Base quality data are lacking; no much larger clone is found one base away.

Libraries were built with the immunoSEQ multiplex PCR assay. DNA from the cultured and isolated CD4+ T cells underwent TCR beta CDR3 sequencing. In the source study's methods: Non-productive TCR sequences were removed, reads were trimmed to the CDR3 region, and CDR3s of at least 7 amino acids were retained. Antigen-specific clonotypes were identified using the MANAFEST web app by comparison of expansion in peptide wells against reference cultures. Positive clones required FDR<0.05 expansion versus reference and all other wells, odds ratio above 5, and frequency above 0.1% in two replicate wells. A clonotype was defined as cross-reactive if the clonotype was significantly expanded both in SARS-CoV-2 spike wells and in at least one common cold coronavirus spike condition. Levenshtein distance calculated with the stringdist R package was used to assess CDR3 similarity, and unrooted trees were constructed with ape in R 3.6.1. TCRdb stores this immuneACCESS table with in-frame sequences only. Part of the clones is absent; in the studies checked, under half of the shortfall reflects unresolved V genes, and no reason is known for the rest. D and trimming come from the DNA, and the V and J calls and clone size come from that table. The sample has approximately 17,000 clones on record, just under 70% of them singletons. The ten largest clones take up over 9% of the sample.

A distance of 15 bases separates the germline ends of V and J, which lose 3 bases and 2 bases respectively. Sequences SGHNT (CDR1) and YYREEE (CDR2) are obtained from the germline V gene (reference sequence). There are 15 amino acids in the CDR3, from cysteine to phenylalanine inclusive. The only DNA kept is the CDR3, 45 bases in frame from the first base. The starting material was CD4+ T cells from PBMCs cultured with SARS-CoV-2 spike peptides, obtained after COVID-19 vaccination. What this sample's cell subset or site label stands for: SARS-CoV-2 spike overlapping peptide pool stimulation. This TCR was recovered from a human donor who received a COVID-19 vaccine. The receptor chain draws on TRBV5-4 and TRBJ2-7, with TRBD2 perhaps the D gene, on 6 matching bases. CDR3 loop: CASSSGGLLTYEQYF. In nucleotide form, the sequence is TGTGCCAGCAGCTCCGGGGGTCTGCTAACCTACGAGCAGTACTTC.